A selection of T cell receptor beta chains follows, all from one sample in a study of T cell responses to AZD1222 COVID-19 vaccine. The assay was immunoSEQ multiplex PCR, and TCRdb's table has in-frame clones only and misses some. In the table there are more than 75,000 clones, around 82% of which are singletons. The source was peripheral blood, collected 28 days after the second AZD1222 dose. The source is an adult who received the AZD1222 COVID-19 vaccine. Both conserved end residues are part of each CDR3. The order of the fields is clone size, V gene, CDR3 length, J gene, D gene, CDR3 DNA, CDR3 protein. D genes are given only for firm matches. Clone size is shown for a subset of rows, as once, few, many or a class of expanded clone.

.	TRBV30	15	TRBJ2-5	TRBD1	TGTGCCTGGAGTCTTCCAGGACAGGTCCGGGAGACCCAGTACTTC	CAWSLPGQVRETQYF
few	TRBV5-1	15	TRBJ1-2	.	TGCGCCAGCAGCTTGGGCGGGGTTGCTAACTATGGCTACACCTTC	CASSLGGVANYGYTF
.	TRBV27	15	TRBJ1-6	.	TGTGCCAGCAGTTTTAAGCAGGTGGCGAGTTCACCCCTCCACTTT	CASSFKQVASSPLHF
.	TRBV4-2	14	TRBJ2-1	.	TGTGCCAGCAGCCAAGGTGCGGGATTTAGGGAGCAGTTCTTC	CASSQGAGFREQFF
few	TRBV27	9	TRBJ2-5	.	TGTGCCACCGAAGAGACCCAGTACTTC	CATEETQYF
.	TRBV7-2	11	TRBJ2-3	.	TGTGCCAGCTCCCTACGCAAGCAGAAGTATTTT	CASSLRKQKYF
.	TRBV9	16	TRBJ1-6	.	TGTGCCAGCAGCGTAGATTGGGACACCAATAATTCACCCCTCCACTTT	CASSVDWDTNNSPLHF
.	TRBV19	16	TRBJ2-1	TRBD2	TGTGCCAGTAGTCCCCGCCTAGCGGGAGGGTACAATGAGCAGTTCTTC	CASSPRLAGGYNEQFF
.	TRBV11-3	13	TRBJ2-3	.	TGTGCCAGCAGCCGCCGATCAACAGATACGCAGTATTTT	CASSRRSTDTQYF
.	TRBV27	14	TRBJ2-2	.	TGTGCCAGCAGTTCGTGGCAGGGCACCGGGGAGCTGTTTTTT	CASSSWQGTGELFF
.	TRBV27	14	TRBJ2-3	TRBD1	TGTGCCAGCAATCAGGGGGCCCTCACAGATACGCAGTATTTT	CASNQGALTDTQYF
.	TRBV29-1	13	TRBJ2-1	TRBD2	TGCAGCGTTTTAAGAGCGGGAGGGGTTGAGCAGTTCTTC	CSVLRAGGVEQFF
.	TRBV29-1	20	TRBJ1-4	TRBD1	TGCAGCGTTGCCCTTTATGCCGGGACCCCAGGGGGGGCGGCTAATGAAAAACTGTTTTTT	CSVALYAGTPGGAANEKLFF
.	TRBV28	14	TRBJ1-2	.	TGTGCCAGCTCACCACGGGCATTCCTTTATGGCTACACCTTC	CASSPRAFLYGYTF
.	TRBV6-2/TRBV6-3	16	TRBJ2-1	.	TGTGCCAGCAGTTACAATTTGCGGGACAGAGGTACTGAGCAGTTCTTC	CASSYNLRDRGTEQFF
.	TRBV7-3	14	TRBJ2-1	.	TGTGCCAGCAGCTCAGGGGTTGGCGGGGTTGAGCAGTTCTTC	CASSSGVGGVEQFF
.	TRBV2	15	TRBJ2-3	.	TGTGCCAGCAGCTTACAGCAAGGAACTACAGATACGCAGTATTTT	CASSLQQGTTDTQYF
.	TRBV27	15	TRBJ2-1	.	TGTGCCAGCAACCCCCAACTTAGCTCCTACAATGAGCAGTTCTTC	CASNPQLSSYNEQFF
.	TRBV9	14	TRBJ2-2	.	TGTGCCAGCAGCGCTGACAGCTACACCGGGGAGCTGTTTTTT	CASSADSYTGELFF
.	TRBV7-9	13	TRBJ2-7	.	TGTGCCAGCAGCTTATCACAGGGCAGGGGGCAGTACTTC	CASSLSQGRGQYF
.	TRBV21-1	11	TRBJ1-6	.	TGTGCCAGCAGCAAGAATTCACCCCTCCACTTT	CASSKNSPLHF
.	TRBV28	15	TRBJ1-4	.	TGTGCCAGCAGTCCCCGAGGAGGGGGAGGTGAAAAACTGTTTTTT	CASSPRGGGGEKLFF
.	TRBV6-2/TRBV6-3	15	TRBJ2-7	.	TGTGCCAGCAGTTTGCACAGGGTGGCGACCTACGAGCAGTACTTC	CASSLHRVATYEQYF